The source of this TCR beta chain is a study of cytomegalovirus exposure and HLA in healthy donors. Study-level results: Investigators reported fewer than 200 TCR beta chains as tied to cytomegalovirus. CMV antigen specificity of three CMV-associated chains was confirmed in vitro.

On this clone: Its antigen remains unidentified.

Sequencing was performed with immunoSEQ multiplex PCR; in TCRdb, only in-frame clones are kept and a portion is missing. The top ten hold 3% to 4% of the sample, which has around 73,000 clones, around 90% seen once. The TCR comes from a woman aged 18-35 years in good health and CMV-seropositive. Input material: PBMCs.

The chain's CDR3 is CATRWTSRTGDYGYTF. The CDR3 DNA follows: TGTGCCACCAGATGGACATCCCGGACCGGTGACTATGGCTACACCTTC. This chain links TRBV15 with TRBJ1-2; tentative D call: TRBD1 (5 bases). The germline V gene encodes CDR1 LNHNV and CDR2 YYDKDF (reference sequence). The CDR3 loop spans 16 amino acids. V shed 6 bases and J shed 3 bases, with 20 bases lying between them.